This T cell receptor beta chain was identified during a study of early stage breast cancer tumors. The CDR3 length is 14 residues. Trimming shortened V by 7 bases and J by 0 bases, and 11 bases separated the two germline ends. CDR1 and CDR2 (germline): SGHTA, FQGNSA. Measured with immunoSEQ multiplex PCR; TCRdb has only the in-frame clones, and not every one. The sample carries 35,000 to 45,000 clones, roughly 72% recorded once. The chain employs TRBV7-2 and TRBJ2-3; tentative D call: TRBD2 (6 bases). The origin of this receptor is a person aged 55 to 70 with breast cancer. Input material: blood. This CDR3 is CASNPGLSTDTQYF. The CDR3 nucleotides read TGTGCCAGCAACCCGGGACTTAGCACAGATACGCAGTATTTT. Using reference TRBV7-2 and TRBJ2-3 for the parts outside the CDR3, the full variable domain is GAGVSQSPSNKVTEKGKDVELRCDPISGHTALYWYRQSLGQGLEFLIYFQGNSAPDKSGLPSDRFSAERTGGSVSTLTIQRTQQEDSAVYLCASNPGLSTDTQYFGPGTRLTVL.